A selection of T cell receptor beta chains follows, all from one sample in a study of blood T cell repertoires in COVID-19. Repertoires were generated with immunoSEQ multiplex PCR, while TCRdb's copy carries only in-frame clones and drops some. Of approximately 160,000 clones listed, about 88% are singletons. Material: PBMCs or T cells enriched from blood (not recorded which). The receptor set was obtained from a middle-aged man who had recovered from COVID-19. The CDR3 runs from the conserved cysteine through the conserved F or W. The D gene is left open where the match is weak. Size values are once, few and many counts, or a class for expanded clones, and some rows have none.

D: .
length: 12
V: TRBV25-1
J: TRBJ1-6
size: few
CDR3: CASSERSSPLHF
DNA: TGTGCCAGCAGTGAACGTTCGTCACCCCTCCACTTT

D: .
length: 13
V: TRBV5-1
J: TRBJ1-2
size: .
CDR3: CASSQDSNYGYTF
DNA: TGCGCCAGCAGCCAGGACAGTAACTATGGCTACACCTTC

D: .
length: 13
V: TRBV5-1
J: TRBJ1-1
size: .
CDR3: CASSYGTNTEAFF
DNA: TGCGCCAGCAGCTATGGCACGAACACTGAAGCTTTCTTT

D: TRBD1
length: 13
V: TRBV2
J: TRBJ2-3
size: .
CDR3: CASSDIQGHTQYF
DNA: TGTGCCAGCAGTGATATACAGGGGCATACGCAGTATTTT

D: TRBD1
length: 15
V: TRBV2
J: TRBJ1-6
size: once
CDR3: CASRDRGSYNSPLHF
DNA: TGTGCCAGCAGGGACAGGGGTTCCTATAATTCACCCCTCCACTTT

D: .
length: 16
V: TRBV18
J: TRBJ2-3
size: .
CDR3: CASSPQTVVSTDTQYF
DNA: TGTGCCAGCTCACCACAGACAGTTGTCAGCACAGATACGCAGTATTTT

D: .
length: 15
V: TRBV6-5
J: TRBJ1-4
size: .
CDR3: CASSYSRGGYEKLFF
DNA: TGTGCCAGCAGTTACTCAAGGGGAGGGTACGAAAAACTGTTTTTT

D: TRBD1
length: 16
V: TRBV5-1
J: TRBJ1-3
size: .
CDR3: CASSYQGTGAGNTIYF
DNA: TGCGCCAGCAGCTACCAGGGGACAGGGGCTGGAAACACCATATATTTT

D: TRBD2
length: 15
V: TRBV5-1
J: TRBJ2-3
size: .
CDR3: CASSFGGGSTDTQYF
DNA: TGCGCCAGCAGCTTCGGCGGGGGTAGCACAGATACGCAGTATTTT

D: TRBD2
length: 13
V: TRBV3-1/TRBV3-2
J: TRBJ2-7
size: .
CDR3: CASSSGGYYEQYF
DNA: TGTGCCAGCAGTAGCGGGGGGTACTACGAGCAGTACTTC

D: TRBD2
length: 16
V: TRBV2
J: TRBJ2-5
size: .
CDR3: CASSRLAGFLSETQYF
DNA: TGTGCCAGCAGTCGGCTAGCGGGGTTTCTATCGGAGACCCAGTACTTC

D: .
length: 15
V: TRBV25-1
J: TRBJ2-3
size: once
CDR3: CASSDYSDPTDTQYF
DNA: TGTGCCAGCAGTGATTACAGTGACCCCACAGATACGCAGTATTTT

D: .
length: 13
V: TRBV4-1
J: TRBJ1-1
size: .
CDR3: CASSQDRGGAAFF
DNA: TGCGCCAGCAGCCAAGATCGGGGGGGGGCAGCTTTCTTT

D: TRBD1
length: 14
V: TRBV7-2
J: TRBJ1-1
size: few
CDR3: CASRSQGAITEAFF
DNA: TGTGCCAGCAGGTCCCAGGGGGCGATCACTGAAGCTTTCTTT

D: .
length: 14
V: TRBV3-1/TRBV3-2
J: TRBJ1-5
size: .
CDR3: CASSPGVSNQPQHF
DNA: TGTGCCAGCAGCCCGGGAGTTAGCAATCAGCCCCAGCATTTT

D: TRBD1
length: 15
V: TRBV5-6
J: TRBJ2-2
size: .
CDR3: CASSFGQGVPGELFF
DNA: TGTGCCAGCAGCTTTGGACAGGGGGTGCCCGGGGAGCTGTTTTTT

D: .
length: 14
V: TRBV9
J: TRBJ1-4
size: .
CDR3: CASSVEATNEKLFF
DNA: TGTGCCAGCAGCGTAGAAGCCACTAATGAAAAACTGTTTTTT

D: .
length: 14
V: TRBV19
J: TRBJ1-5
size: .
CDR3: CASSSQGSVGPQHF
DNA: TGTGCCAGTAGTTCCCAGGGCTCGGTCGGGCCCCAGCATTTT

D: .
length: 14
V: TRBV9
J: TRBJ2-3
size: .
CDR3: CASSVRSGTDTQYF
DNA: TGTGCCAGCAGCGTAAGATCGGGCACAGATACGCAGTATTTT

D: .
length: 17
V: TRBV7-9
J: TRBJ1-1
size: .
CDR3: CASRPRRGNPRDTEAFF
DNA: TGTGCCAGCAGGCCCCGCCGGGGTAACCCGAGGGACACTGAAGCTTTCTTT

D: .
length: 12
V: TRBV7-9
J: TRBJ1-4
size: .
CDR3: CASSFTGFGLFF
DNA: TGTGCCAGCAGTTTTACAGGGTTCGGACTGTTTTTT

D: .
length: 17
V: TRBV7-3
J: TRBJ2-1
size: .
CDR3: CASSLSPSVNSYNEQFF
DNA: TGTGCCAGCAGCTTAAGCCCCTCGGTTAACTCCTACAATGAGCAGTTCTTC

D: TRBD1
length: 15
V: TRBV11-2
J: TRBJ2-5
size: .
CDR3: CASSSRQGALKTQYF
DNA: TGTGCCAGCAGCTCCAGACAGGGGGCTCTGAAGACCCAGTACTTC

D: TRBD2
length: 16
V: TRBV3-1/TRBV3-2
J: TRBJ2-3
size: .
CDR3: CASSHLAGKSADTQYF
DNA: TGTGCCAGCAGCCACCTAGCGGGGAAGAGCGCAGATACGCAGTATTTT

D: TRBD2
length: 14
V: TRBV7-2
J: TRBJ2-1
size: .
CDR3: CASSRTSGYNEQFF
DNA: TGTGCCAGCAGCCGGACTAGCGGCTACAATGAGCAGTTCTTC

D: TRBD1
length: 15
V: TRBV9
J: TRBJ1-1
size: .
CDR3: CASSHLQGAETEAFF
DNA: TGTGCCAGCAGCCACCTACAGGGGGCGGAGACTGAAGCTTTCTTT

D: TRBD1
length: 16
V: TRBV14
J: TRBJ2-1
size: .
CDR3: CASSRQVPGQGDEQFF
DNA: TGTGCCAGCAGCCGGCAGGTGCCGGGACAGGGGGATGAGCAGTTCTTC

D: .
length: 11
V: TRBV28
J: TRBJ2-1
size: .
CDR3: CASSPRDEQFF
DNA: TGTGCCAGCAGCCCCAGGGATGAGCAGTTCTTC

D: .
length: 14
V: TRBV5-6
J: TRBJ2-1
size: .
CDR3: CASSLGSGVNEQFF
DNA: TGTGCCAGCAGCTTGGGGTCCGGGGTTAATGAGCAGTTCTTC

D: TRBD1
length: 14
V: TRBV19
J: TRBJ1-1
size: .
CDR3: CASRLTGGNTEAFF
DNA: TGTGCCAGTAGACTGACAGGGGGCAACACTGAAGCTTTCTTT

D: .
length: 21
V: TRBV29-1
J: TRBJ2-6
size: once
CDR3: CSSNPGVLQFVPLSGANVLTF
DNA: TGCAGCTCAAACCCAGGGGTCTTGCAGTTCGTCCCCCTCTCTGGGGCCAACGTCCTGACTTTC

D: .
length: 13
V: TRBV9
J: TRBJ1-2
size: .
CDR3: CASSADSNYGYTF
DNA: TGTGCCAGCAGCGCCGACAGTAACTATGGCTACACCTTC

D: .
length: 14
V: TRBV9
J: TRBJ2-5
size: .
CDR3: CASSVGSGQETQYF
DNA: TGTGCCAGCAGCGTAGGTAGCGGCCAAGAGACCCAGTACTTC

D: .
length: 13
V: TRBV11-2
J: TRBJ1-2
size: .
CDR3: CASSLRQSYGYTF
DNA: TGTGCCAGCAGCTTGCGGCAAAGCTATGGCTACACCTTC

D: .
length: 15
V: TRBV5-6
J: TRBJ1-6
size: .
CDR3: CASSLARTERSPLHF
DNA: TGTGCCAGCAGCTTGGCCCGGACAGAAAGGTCACCCCTCCACTTT

D: .
length: 13
V: TRBV7-3
J: TRBJ1-1
size: .
CDR3: CASRLERGTEAFF
DNA: TGTGCCAGCAGGCTCGAGCGGGGGACTGAAGCTTTCTTT

D: TRBD2
length: 13
V: TRBV7-3
J: TRBJ2-3
size: .
CDR3: CASSLGSGAAQYF
DNA: TGTGCCAGCAGCTTAGGTAGCGGGGCCGCGCAGTATTTT

D: .
length: 11
V: TRBV30
J: TRBJ2-5
size: .
CDR3: CAWSVSETQYF
DNA: TGTGCCTGGAGTGTAAGCGAGACCCAGTACTTC

D: TRBD1
length: 14
V: TRBV6-1
J: TRBJ2-7
size: few
CDR3: CASRDGGQAYEQYF
DNA: TGTGCCAGCCGTGACGGGGGACAGGCCTACGAGCAGTACTTC

D: .
length: 14
V: TRBV3-1/TRBV3-2
J: TRBJ1-1
size: .
CDR3: CASRQLGGHTEAFF
DNA: TGTGCCAGCAGGCAACTGGGGGGACACACTGAAGCTTTCTTT

D: .
length: 16
V: TRBV2
J: TRBJ2-2
size: .
CDR3: CASSSGVFSATGELFF
DNA: TGTGCCAGCAGTTCCGGGGTCTTCTCGGCCACCGGGGAGCTGTTTTTT

D: .
length: 13
V: TRBV6-1
J: TRBJ1-3
size: .
CDR3: CASSDPFGNTIYF
DNA: TGTGCCAGCAGTGATCCATTTGGAAACACCATATATTTT

D: TRBD1
length: 17
V: TRBV5-6
J: TRBJ2-1
size: .
CDR3: CASSLADREVSYNEQFF
DNA: TGTGCCAGCAGCTTGGCGGACAGGGAGGTATCCTACAATGAGCAGTTCTTC

D: .
length: 11
V: TRBV7-9
J: TRBJ1-2
size: .
CDR3: CASSLGPEYTF
DNA: TGTGCCAGCAGCCTTGGTCCGGAGTACACCTTC

D: TRBD1
length: 15
V: TRBV5-1
J: TRBJ2-1
size: once
CDR3: CASSPTGETYNEQFF
DNA: TGCGCCAGCAGCCCCACAGGGGAGACCTACAATGAGCAGTTCTTC

D: .
length: 15
V: TRBV6-1
J: TRBJ1-5
size: .
CDR3: CASSEGASVNQPQHF
DNA: TGTGCCAGCAGTGAAGGTGCCAGCGTAAATCAGCCCCAGCATTTT

D: TRBD1
length: 13
V: TRBV23-1
J: TRBJ2-2
size: .
CDR3: CASRNRGTGELFF
DNA: TGCGCCAGCAGAAACAGGGGGACCGGGGAGCTGTTTTTT

D: TRBD1
length: 14
V: TRBV28
J: TRBJ1-4
size: .
CDR3: CASSLRQGNEKLFF
DNA: TGTGCCAGCAGTTTGCGACAGGGTAATGAAAAACTGTTTTTT

D: TRBD1
length: 14
V: TRBV19
J: TRBJ1-2
size: .
CDR3: CASSLRQGYYGYTF
DNA: TGTGCCAGTAGTCTTCGACAGGGCTACTATGGCTACACCTTC

D: TRBD1
length: 17
V: TRBV3-1/TRBV3-2
J: TRBJ1-2
size: .
CDR3: CASSQDGWGQGKRGYTF
DNA: TGTGCCAGCAGCCAAGATGGGTGGGGACAGGGGAAGCGCGGCTACACCTTC

D: TRBD1
length: 15
V: TRBV27
J: TRBJ2-2
size: .
CDR3: CASRSDRTNTGELFF
DNA: TGTGCCAGCAGGTCGGACAGGACGAACACCGGGGAGCTGTTTTTT

D: .
length: 14
V: TRBV19
J: TRBJ1-5
size: .
CDR3: CASSSGQPYQPQHF
DNA: TGTGCCAGCTCGTCAGGACAGCCCTATCAGCCCCAGCATTTT

D: .
length: 14
V: TRBV25-1
J: TRBJ2-7
size: .
CDR3: CASSDGHSSYEQYF
DNA: TGTGCCAGCAGTGATGGACATTCCTCCTACGAGCAGTACTTC

D: TRBD1
length: 15
V: TRBV5-6
J: TRBJ2-5
size: .
CDR3: CASSPRGQGQETQYF
DNA: TGTGCCAGCAGCCCTCGCGGACAGGGTCAAGAGACCCAGTACTTC

D: TRBD2
length: 13
V: TRBV11-3
J: TRBJ2-3
size: .
CDR3: CASSVGLADTQYF
DNA: TGTGCCAGCAGCGTCGGACTAGCAGATACGCAGTATTTT